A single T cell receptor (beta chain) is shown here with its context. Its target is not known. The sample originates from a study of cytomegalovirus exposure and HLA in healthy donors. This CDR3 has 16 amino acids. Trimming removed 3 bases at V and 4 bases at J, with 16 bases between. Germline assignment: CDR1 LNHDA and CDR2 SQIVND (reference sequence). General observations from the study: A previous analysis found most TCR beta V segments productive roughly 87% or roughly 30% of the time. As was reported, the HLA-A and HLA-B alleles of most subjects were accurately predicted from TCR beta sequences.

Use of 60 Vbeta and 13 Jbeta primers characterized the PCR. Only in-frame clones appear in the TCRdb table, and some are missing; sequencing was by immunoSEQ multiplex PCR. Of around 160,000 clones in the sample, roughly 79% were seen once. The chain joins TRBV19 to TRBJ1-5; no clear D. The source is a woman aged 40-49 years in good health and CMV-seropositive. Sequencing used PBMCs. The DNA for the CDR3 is TGTGCCAGTAGTATCTCCTTAGGGAGAGCGAATCAGCCCCAGCATTTT. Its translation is CASSISLGRANQPQHF.